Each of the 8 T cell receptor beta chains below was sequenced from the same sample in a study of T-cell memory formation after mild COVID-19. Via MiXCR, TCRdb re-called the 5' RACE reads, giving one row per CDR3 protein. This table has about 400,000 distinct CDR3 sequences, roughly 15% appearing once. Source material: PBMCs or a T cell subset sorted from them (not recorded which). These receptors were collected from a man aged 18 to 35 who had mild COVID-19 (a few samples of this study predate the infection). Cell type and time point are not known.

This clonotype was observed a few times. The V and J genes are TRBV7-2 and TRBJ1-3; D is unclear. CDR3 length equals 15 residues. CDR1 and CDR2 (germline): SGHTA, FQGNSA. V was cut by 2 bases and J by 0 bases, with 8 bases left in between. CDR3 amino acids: CASSLIADSGNTIYF. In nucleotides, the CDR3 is TGTGCCAGCAGCTTAATCGCGGACTCTGGAAACACCATATATTTT.

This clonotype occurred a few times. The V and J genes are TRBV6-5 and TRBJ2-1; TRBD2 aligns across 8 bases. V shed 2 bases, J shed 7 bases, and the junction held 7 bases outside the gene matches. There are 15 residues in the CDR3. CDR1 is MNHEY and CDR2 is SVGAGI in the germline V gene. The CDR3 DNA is TGTGCCAGCAGTTACGCGCGGGGGGCACGGAATGAGCAGTTCTTC. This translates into CASSYARGARNEQFF.

The CDR3 loop is CASSFSGAAVGQNIQYF. The CDR3 region has the DNA TGCGCCAGCAGCTTCAGCGGGGCTGCCGTCGGCCAAAACATTCAGTACTTC. The chain uses TRBV5-1 and TRBJ2-4, with 7 bases matching TRBD2. The CDR3 runs 17 residues. The germline CDR1 and CDR2 sequences are SGHRS and YFSETQ. After removal of 2 bases from V and 5 bases from J, the junction contained 13 bases not matched to a gene.

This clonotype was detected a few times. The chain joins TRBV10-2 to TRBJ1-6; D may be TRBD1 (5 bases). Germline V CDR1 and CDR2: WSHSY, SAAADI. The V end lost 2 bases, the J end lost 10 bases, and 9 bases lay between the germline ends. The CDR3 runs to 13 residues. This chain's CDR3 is CASSEVQGSPLHF. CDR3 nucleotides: TGCGCCAGCAGTGAGGTGCAGGGATCACCCCTCCACTTT.

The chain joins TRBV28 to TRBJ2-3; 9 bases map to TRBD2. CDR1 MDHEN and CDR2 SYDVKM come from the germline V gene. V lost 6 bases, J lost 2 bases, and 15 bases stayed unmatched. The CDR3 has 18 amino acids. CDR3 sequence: CASSPFVLLAGDTDTQYF. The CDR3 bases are TGTGCCAGCAGCCCTTTTGTTCTACTAGCGGGCGACACAGATACGCAGTATTTT.

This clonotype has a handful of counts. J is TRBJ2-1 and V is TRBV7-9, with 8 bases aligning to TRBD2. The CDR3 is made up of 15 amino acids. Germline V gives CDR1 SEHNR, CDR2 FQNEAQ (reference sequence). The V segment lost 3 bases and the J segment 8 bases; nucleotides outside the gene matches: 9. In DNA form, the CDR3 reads TGTGCCAGCAGCTTTCCCGGGACTAGTATCTATGAGCAGTTCTTC. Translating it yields CASSFPGTSIYEQFF. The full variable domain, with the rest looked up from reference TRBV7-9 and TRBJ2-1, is DTGVSQNPRHKITKRGQNVTFRCDPISEHNRLYWYRQTLGQGPEFLTYFQNEAQLEKSRLLSDRFSAERPKGSFSTLEIQRTEQGDSAMYLCASSFPGTSIYEQFFGPGTRLTVL.

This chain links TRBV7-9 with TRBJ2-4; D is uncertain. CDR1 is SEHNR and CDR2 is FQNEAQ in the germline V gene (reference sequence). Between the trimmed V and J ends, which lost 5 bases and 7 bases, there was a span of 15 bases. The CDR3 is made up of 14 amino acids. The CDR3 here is CASSIFGTGNIQYF. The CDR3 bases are TGTGCCAGCAGCATTTTCGGCACTGGGAACATTCAGTACTTC.

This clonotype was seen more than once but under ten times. CDR3 DNA sequence: TGTGCCAGCAGCGCAGGGGAAAGTTTATCCTACGAGCAGTACTTC. Protein product: CASSAGESLSYEQYF. The chain combines TRBV9 with TRBJ2-7; weak D call: TRBD1 (6 bases). Germline lookup yields CDR1 SGDLS and CDR2 YYNGEE. The CDR3 extends over 15 amino acids. Trimming removed 3 bases from V and 1 base from J, with 14 bases in between. Combining the CDR3 with reference TRBV9 and TRBJ2-7 gives the whole variable domain DSGVTQTPKHLITATGQRVTLRCSPRSGDLSVYWYQQSLDQGLQFLIQYYNGEERAKGNILERFSAQQFPDLHSELNLSSLELGDSALYFCASSAGESLSYEQYFGPGTRLTVT.